A single sample gave rise to the 19 T cell receptor beta chains below, sequenced in a study of tumor-infiltrating lymphocytes in primary liver carcinoma. Both RNA and DNA were isolated together from approximately 22-30 mg of bulk tissue that had not been sorted. TCR beta cDNA came from about 0.55 ug total RNA, primed with a constant-region primer. Each TCR beta library was derived from three nested multiplex PCR rounds that employed slightly modified ARM-PCR. Running approximately 10 cycles apiece, the first two PCR rounds relied on TRBV1-TRBV30 forward primers together with a C-beta reverse primer. Each CDR3 protein is one row after TCRdb ran MiXCR on the multiplex PCR reads. This repertoire shows 100,000 or so distinct CDR3 sequences, roughly 80% found once; its top ten account for approximately 20%. Source material: liver tumor tissue from sampling region 3. The subset was: tumor region T3, left-lateral pole. These receptors all stem from a man aged 35 to 55 with primary liver carcinoma and hepatitis B virus infection.

The chain has TRBV11-3 and TRBJ2-7, with 9 bases identical to TRBD1. The germline CDR1 and CDR2 sequences are SGHNT and YENEEA. The CDR3 spans 14 residues. V dropped 10 bases and J dropped 0; count of bases not matched to a gene: 7. The CDR3 spells CATRQGVVSYEQYF. CDR3 nucleotide sequence: TGTGCCACTCGACAGGGGGTGGTCTCCTACGAGCAGTACTTC.

V usage is TRBV4-2 and J usage is TRBJ2-1; 7 bases map to TRBD1. J was trimmed by 3 bases and V by 4 bases; bases with no gene match: 9. CDR1 is LGHNA and CDR2 is YNFKEQ in the germline V gene. The CDR3 totals 16 residues. DNA of the CDR3: TGTGCCAGCAGCCGAGAATTCAGGGGGTGCTACAATGAGCAGTTCTTC. It codes for CASSREFRGCYNEQFF.

Regarding this clonotype: This CDR3 fails to terminate in the conserved phenylalanine or tryptophan, so it likely reflects a read error. This chain links TRBV6-2 or TRBV6-3 with TRBJ2-7; perhaps TRBD2 as D (6 bases). Germline V gene data show CDR1 as MNHEY and CDR2 as SVGEGT. CDR3 length equals 14 residues. For the CDR3, the DNA is TGTACCAGCAAAAGACTACAGGAGGGCTACGGGCAGTACTCC. Residues: CTSKRLQEGYGQYS.

A remark on this clonotype: The junction differs from germline at one of its ends, possibly a read error. This sequence joins TRBV11-2 and TRBJ2-3; 12 nucleotides agree with TRBD2. The CDR3 has 16 amino acids. Germline V gene lookup returns CDR1 SGHAT and CDR2 FQNNGV. This chain's CDR3 is CVSNSPRLAGVDTQYF. The DNA of the CDR3 is TGTGTCAGCAACTCCCCGAGACTAGCGGGAGTGGATACGCAGTATTTT.

This clonotype has a handful of counts. A much larger clone differs by one base, so this may be a read error. This chain connects TRBV5-1 to TRBJ2-1, with TRBD1 matching over 7 bases. The CDR3 has 14 residues. CDR1 and CDR2 from the germline V gene are SGHRS and YFSETQ. The CDR3 reads CASSPTGANNEHFF. The CDR3, as DNA: TGCGCCAGCAGCCCTACAGGGGCGAACAATGAGCACTTCTTC.

Points on this clonotype: The CDR3 carries no conserved terminal phenylalanine or tryptophan, so it likely arises from a read error. The limits of the CDR3 on the DNA are not certain, so only TCRdb's listed CDR3 is given. This rearrangement joins TRBV7-8 to TRBJ2-7; the table gives TRBD1 as D, unverified against the DNA. CDR1 is SGHVS and CDR2 is FQNEAQ in the germline V gene. The CDR3 comprises 12 residues, both ends counted. The CDR3 here is CASSLQTGGLYI.

About this clonotype itself: The CDR3 does not close with the conserved phenylalanine or tryptophan, likely indicating a read error. The DNA is omitted, as the CDR3 cannot be located on it reliably, and the CDR3 follows TCRdb's listing. The V call is TRBV4-1, the J call TRBJ2-1; the D call of TRBD2 is as the table states it, not checked on the DNA. A total of 14 residues make up the CDR3, ends included. Per germline, CDR1 MGHRA and CDR2 YSYEKL. CDR3 sequence: CASSQDDKREGRVS.

The chain is built from TRBV28 and TRBJ2-7, with 11 bases lining up with TRBD1. V lost 3 bases to trimming and J lost 6 bases; unmatched junction nucleotides: 7. The germline V gene encodes CDR1 MDHEN and CDR2 SYDVKM. The length of the CDR3 is 15 residues. This CDR3 reads CASSLDRGRFREQYF. CDR3 nucleotides: TGTGCCAGCAGTTTGGACAGGGGGCGCTTTCGCGAGCAGTACTTC.

Regarding this clonotype: One base away lies a much larger clone, so this may be a sequencing read error. This likely comes from a read error, as the CDR3 has no conserved phenylalanine or tryptophan at its end. The chain joins TRBV20-1 to TRBJ2-7; D gene unclear. CDR1 and CDR2 (germline): DFQATT, SNEGSKA (reference sequence). Deletions cut 8 bases from V and 0 bases from J, with 11 bases between. This CDR3 comprises 12 residues. The CDR3 spells CSYFGDSYEQYL. CDR3 DNA sequence: TGCAGTTATTTTGGGGACTCCTACGAGCAGTACCTC.

As for this clonotype: One end of the junction varies from germline; a read error may be responsible. Here the CDR3 DNA reads TGCAGTGTTGACGGGACTAGCGGGAGGGCATGGGAGCGGTTCTTC. Translated: CSVDGTSGRAWERFF. The chain uses TRBV29-1 and TRBJ2-1; 16 bases map to TRBD2. The germline V gene encodes CDR1 SQVTM and CDR2 ANQGSEA. This CDR3 has 15 residues.

This clonotype appeared many times. V gene TRBV5-1 combines with J gene TRBJ2-3; maybe TRBD2 (6 bases). Trimming stripped 0 bases from V and 6 bases from J, with 11 bases between. Per germline, CDR1 SGHRS and CDR2 YFSETQ. The CDR3 contains 14 residues. The CDR3 here is CASSLDGSGDTQYF. The CDR3 DNA reads as TGCGCCAGCAGCTTGGACGGGAGCGGGGATACGCAGTATTTT.

This clonotype was recorded at least ten times. A clone one base away is much larger, so this may be a read error. V usage is TRBV29-1 and J usage is TRBJ2-5; possible D gene TRBD2, 6 bases. Germline V gene sequence: CDR1 SQVTM, CDR2 ANQGSEA. The CDR3 has 14 residues. Trimming pared 4 bases from V and 1 base from J, leaving 13 bases between. CDR3 in amino acids: CSVATRGGQETQYF. In DNA form, the CDR3 reads TGCAGCGTTGCGACTAGGGGTGGCCAAGAGACCCAGTACTTC.

This sequence joins TRBV12-3 or TRBV12-4 and TRBJ2-1; 8 bases align to TRBD1. CDR3 length: 16 amino acids. V lost 5 bases, J lost 4 bases, and 10 bases stayed unmatched. As DNA, the CDR3 is TGTGCCAGCAGTCGACACGGGACAGGCCCTTACAATGAGCAGTTCTTC. This translates into CASSRHGTGPYNEQFF.

V usage is TRBV7-8 and J usage is TRBJ2-1; D unclear. The CDR3 sequence is 15 residues long. From germline, CDR1 is SGHVS and CDR2 FQNEAQ. Trimming took off 1 base at V and 7 bases at J, with 14 bases between the two ends. CDR3 DNA: TGTGCCAGCAGCTTAGACTTTGGCGTGAGGAATGAGCAGTTCTTC. Its protein is CASSLDFGVRNEQFF.

For this clonotype: A read error may account for a junction end that differs from germline. The gene calls are TRBV12-3 or TRBV12-4 and TRBJ1-3, with D perhaps TRBD1 (6 bases). The CDR3 runs 14 residues. CDR3 in DNA: TGTGCCAGCAGATTTCGGGGGGCTGGAAATACCATATATTTT. The encoded protein is CASRFRGAGNTIYF.

On this clonotype: Since the CDR3 does not end with the conserved phenylalanine or tryptophan, this likely comes from a read error. CDR3 bases: TGTGCCATCGGTGGTGCGAGGGGGGCAGAGTCTGGGGCCAACGTCCTGACTTTA. It specifies CAIGGARGAESGANVLTL. The chain employs TRBV10-3 and TRBJ2-6, with D perhaps given as TRBD1 or TRBD2 (6 bases each). Trimming took off 8 bases at V and 1 base at J, with 21 bases between the two ends. This CDR3 has 18 residues. Germline V CDR1 and CDR2: ENHRY, SYGVKD.

Notes on this clonotype: An end of the junction does not agree with germline; a read error may underlie this. The chain has TRBV10-3 and TRBJ2-1, with 13 nucleotides matching TRBD2. The germline V gene has CDR1 ENHRY and CDR2 SYGVKD. The CDR3 covers 16 residues. The CDR3 bases are TGTGCCATCAGCACGGGACTAGCGGGGAACTACAAAGAGCAGTTCTTC. Residues: CAISTGLAGNYKEQFF.

As regards this clonotype: At one end the junction does not follow the germline gene, possibly because of a read error. This sequence joins TRBV6-4 and TRBJ2-2, with 10 bases matching TRBD1. The CDR3 extends over 14 amino acids. The V gene's germline CDR1 is MRHNA and CDR2 SNTAGT. The CDR3 DNA reads as TGTGCCAGTAGTGAAGGACAGGGGGCCGGGGAGCTGTTTTTT. Its translation is CASSEGQGAGELFF.

On this clonotype itself: The CDR3 ends on some other residue instead of the conserved phenylalanine or tryptophan, so this is likely a read error. The rearrangement uses TRBV11-2 and TRBJ2-7; TRBD1 agrees at 9 bases. Germline-derived CDR1 and CDR2 are SGHAT and FQNNGV. This CDR3 is 15 amino acids long. CDR3: CPSSLRWTGENVQYI. The CDR3 DNA reads as TGTCCGAGCAGCTTACGATGGACAGGGGAAAACGTGCAGTACATC.